The T cell receptor beta chain described here comes from a study of cytomegalovirus exposure and HLA in healthy donors (dated by TCRdb to the late 2010s). Looking at the study overall: According to an earlier analysis of several hundred of the donors, some 170 million T cells yielded roughly 100 million unique TCR beta sequences and approximately 280 Gb of sequence data. In a later genetic analysis, genome-wide SNP genotypes for about three fifths of the 666 donors were used, and that subset was treated as a discovery cohort. Using immunosequencing, the study profiled T cell repertoires from fewer than 850 subjects and related those repertoires to cytomegalovirus serostatus. Among about 360 genotyped donors of the cohort, an average of around 240,000 unique TCR beta nucleotide sequences were sequenced per donor, roughly a sixth of them non-productive. The number of donors typed differed by locus, with about 629-640 for A, B, C, DRB1 and DQB1, around 560 for DQA1, about 610 for DPA1, and 472 for DPB1. About 330 gigabases of sequencing data and approximately 92 million unique TCR sequences made up an early release that covered roughly 670 HLA-typed donors. The study aimed to test whether cataloging public T cell receptors could reveal signatures of past pathogen exposure. In the later analysis, no new phenotypic data were used to find candidate immune exposures; instead, reliance was placed on TCR beta sequences and their occurrence across donors. To predict cytomegalovirus infection status, the study combined high-throughput TCR immunosequencing, statistical association of individual TCRs with disease status, and machine learning. Alongside the repertoire data, information on donor age, sex, ethnicity and CMV serostatus was compiled. In addition to the first cohort of 500 to 850 subjects, a separate validation cohort of some 120 different subjects was used. To decide whether each TCR beta V gene segment behaved as functional or pseudogenic, an earlier analysis of some 570 of the donors relied on high-throughput TCR beta sequencing. All discovery cohort repertoires had been generated using a single sequencing platform. Of the roughly 410 genotyped donors, roughly 80% were placed in the genetic ancestry cluster associated with self-reported Caucasian donors. Both class I and class II loci were covered by HLA typing, at four-digit resolution. Five DR-DQ haplotypes were handled as single units for association and clustering, since linkage in the cohort was strong. A later analysis re-analyzed previously published TCR beta repertoires from approximately 670 donors and added high-resolution HLA genotyping to study TCR occurrence patterns.

General conclusions and limits of the study: The study listed 150 to 200 TCR beta chains as associated with cytomegalovirus. When HLA alleles, especially DR and DQ, strongly co-occurred, TCR associations were difficult to assign to individual alleles. A few of the identified cytomegalovirus-associated TCR beta chains were confirmed in vitro to be specific for cytomegalovirus antigens. The presence/absence analyses assumed that sequencing depth was roughly uniform across donors, and that assumption may not be true. Most TCR sequences were seen in very few donors, while some public TCRs were found in many individuals. Linkage disequilibrium might explain the correlated functional status among segregating V segments, but an unknown experimental factor could not be excluded. Compared with equally common non-associated chains, HLA-associated TCR beta chains in a later analysis were more clonally expanded and had lower generation probabilities. V-gene and J-gene trimming of TCR beta chains was associated with a missense DCLRE1C variant in a later genetic analysis, and the association was replicated in an independent cohort. The earlier analysis of 587 of the donors excluded over 15 rarely observed V segments, including chromosome 9 orphons, because counts were too low. This cohort had only TCR beta chains sequenced, and the lack of alpha or paired-chain data limited which features could be detected. A further reported finding was that TCR beta sequences accurately predicted the HLA-A and HLA-B alleles for most subjects in the first cohort. The classifier was reported to diagnose cytomegalovirus status with high specificity and sensitivity in both the original and validation cohorts. Because HLA typing was unavailable for some donors at each locus, only the typed subset was used in association tests. An earlier analysis of several hundred of the donors showed that most TCR beta V segments appeared in productive rearrangements either about 90% or about 30% of the time, which broadly matched IMGT annotations. In a later genetic analysis, fewer N-insertions in productive TCRs were reported among donors in an Asian-associated ancestry cluster than the approximately 710-donor mean. According to the authors, the approach could potentially be generalized to other disease states and immunological phenotypes. Because the 87-base-pair reads could not distinguish some IMGT-functional V segments, including TRBV6-2 and TRBV6-3, those segments were excluded. A later analysis found that most CMV-associated TCR beta chains appeared HLA-restricted, with HLA associations seemingly driven largely by CMV exposure. Several of the top co-occurrence clusters appeared to be linked to parvovirus B19, influenza, CMV and Epstein-Barr virus, according to a later analysis. Specific HLA alleles were associated with over 15,000 TCR beta sequences at a false discovery rate of 0.05 in a later analysis. In a later analysis, TCR association rates were found to vary across HLA loci, with the most associated TCRs seen for DRB1 alleles and the fewest for HLA-C alleles. A group of highly shared sequence variants was considered likely to be a technical artifact of the sequencing pipeline. CMV serostatus was the only immune exposure information available for the cohort.

Points on this clone: Its binding antigen is unknown. The sample holds no much larger clone one base away, and base qualities are not on file.

CDR1 and CDR2, looked up from the germline V gene (reference sequence), are LNHDA and SQIVND. Compared with germline, V lacks 4 bases and J lacks 4 bases; bases without a gene match: 6. Its CDR3 holds 14 amino acids, cysteine through phenylalanine. The DNA shown is the 42-base CDR3, in frame from base 1. Library preparation employed the immunoSEQ multiplex PCR assay. The multiplex PCR relied on a mix of 60 forward primers for TCR Vbeta segments and 13 reverse primers for TCR Jbeta segments. The CDR3 region of rearranged TCR beta genes was amplified from genomic DNA with a multiplex PCR assay. On the Illumina HiSeq System, the amplified TCR beta libraries were sequenced as 87-base-pair reads. The paper's data handling went like this. A later analysis counted about 76 million unique TCR beta chains across the 640 or so repertoires, and approximately 11 million of these chains were shared by at least two donors. To remove PCR and sequencing errors, raw reads were error-corrected and collapsed into unique sequences using a nearest-neighbor algorithm that merged closely related sequences. To assign V, D and J gene segments, CDR3 sequences were aligned to IMGT reference sequences. Each retained sequence needed at least a six-nucleotide match to both a V gene segment and a J gene segment. A rearrangement was called productive if the CDR3 had no stop codons and remained in frame with V and J, and every other rearrangement was called non-productive. Following IMGT convention, CDR3 was defined as the stretch from the second conserved V-encoded cysteine up to the conserved J-encoded phenylalanine. The earlier analysis of some 600 of the donors excluded sequences that lacked an unambiguous match to a single V gene segment. An earlier analysis of approximately 590 of the donors called V segments functional above 56.7% productive rearrangements and segregating when the between-donor standard deviation exceeded 5%. To diagnose cytomegalovirus status from the catalog of TCR beta chain sequences, a statistical classification framework was built. A later analysis assigned V and J genes by comparing TCR nucleotide sequences with IMGT/GENE-DB human TR gene sequences. A later analysis assigned CDR3 sequences and most-parsimonious VDJ recombination scenarios with the TCRdist pipeline. In a later analysis, each TCR beta chain was defined by its CDR3 amino acid sequence together with its V-gene family, and reads without a unique V-gene family were excluded. To address suspected cross-contamination and a sequencing artifact, a later analysis removed 550 to 750 highly shared, low-generation-probability nucleotide sequences. For each public chain, a later analysis derived a clonal expansion index from normalized ranks of inferred template counts within each repertoire. Generation probabilities in a later analysis came from a VDJ recombination model fitted to out-of-frame rearrangements, and those results were checked against IGoR. Hypergeometric tests were used in a later analysis to score TCR-TCR, TCR-HLA and TCR-CMV co-occurrence, with a repertoire-size bias correction applied to the TCR pairs. A later analysis estimated false discovery rates by permuting HLA or CMV assignments 20 times. In a later analysis, co-occurring TCRs were grouped using DBSCAN, and TCRdist sequence similarity was added for clustering within HLA-allele-positive subsets. For co-occurrence clustering, repertoires with fewer than 30,000 or more than 120,000 public chains were excluded, along with five or six repertoires with anomalous nucleotide sharing. The source is immuneACCESS, and TCRdb retained only in-frame sequences with V and J called. Part of the clones is not carried over; for the studies checked, unresolved V genes explain less than half of this, and the remainder is unexplained. V and J calls and clone size come straight from that table; D and trimming were deduced from the DNA. This sample lists some 150,000 clones; about 70% were detected once. The ten largest clones take up about 2.6% of the sample.

The cohort comprised around 700 healthy bone marrow donors. At the time of sampling, all cohort members were nominally healthy, though unrecorded immune exposures were likely present. The donor was CMV seronegative and was included in the group of 352 seronegative cohort members. Every donor gave a peripheral blood sample, and the peripheral blood mononuclear cells from that sample were used for TCR beta sequencing. The Qiagen DNeasy Blood Extraction Kit was used to extract genomic DNA from the blood cell samples. Sequenced: PBMCs. The clonotype was recovered from a woman aged 40 to 50 in good health and CMV-seronegative. This receptor chain uses TRBV19 and TRBJ1-1; 7 central nucleotides agree with TRBD1. The CDR3 protein sequence reads: CASSTTGLATEAFF. The base sequence is TGTGCCAGTAGTACGACAGGGTTGGCCACTGAAGCTTTCTTT. Reference TRBV19 and TRBJ1-1 proteins supply the regions before and after the CDR3; the full variable domain is: DGGITQSPKYLFRKEGQNVTLSCEQNLNHDAMYWYRQDPGQGLRLIYYSQIVNDFQKGDIAEGYSVSREKKESFPLTVTSAQKNPTAFYLCASSTTGLATEAFFGQGTRLTVV.